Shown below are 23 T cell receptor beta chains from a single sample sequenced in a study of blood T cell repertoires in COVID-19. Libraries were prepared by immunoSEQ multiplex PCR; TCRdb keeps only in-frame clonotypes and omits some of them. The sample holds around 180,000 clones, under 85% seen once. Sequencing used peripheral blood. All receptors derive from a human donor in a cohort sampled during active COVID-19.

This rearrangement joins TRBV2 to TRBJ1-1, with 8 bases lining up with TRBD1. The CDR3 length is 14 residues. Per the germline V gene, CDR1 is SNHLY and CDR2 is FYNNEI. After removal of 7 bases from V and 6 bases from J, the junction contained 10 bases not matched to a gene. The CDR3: CASTPDRVIPEAFF. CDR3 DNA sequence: TGTGCCAGCACCCCGGACAGGGTTATTCCTGAAGCTTTCTTT.

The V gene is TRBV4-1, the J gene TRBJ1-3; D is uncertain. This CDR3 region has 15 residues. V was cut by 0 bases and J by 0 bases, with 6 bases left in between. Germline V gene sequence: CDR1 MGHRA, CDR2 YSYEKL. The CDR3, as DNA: TGCGCCAGCAGCCAAGAAACTAGCTCTGGAAACACCATATATTTT. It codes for CASSQETSSGNTIYF.

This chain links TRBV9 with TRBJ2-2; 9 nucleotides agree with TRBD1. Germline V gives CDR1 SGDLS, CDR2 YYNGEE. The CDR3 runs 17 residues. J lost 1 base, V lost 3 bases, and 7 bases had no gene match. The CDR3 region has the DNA TGTGCCAGCAGCGGCAATCGGGGACAGGGGAACACCGGGGAGCTGTTTTTT. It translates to CASSGNRGQGNTGELFF. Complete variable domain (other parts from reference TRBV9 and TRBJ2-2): DSGVTQTPKHLITATGQRVTLRCSPRSGDLSVYWYQQSLDQGLQFLIQYYNGEERAKGNILERFSAQQFPDLHSELNLSSLELGDSALYFCASSGNRGQGNTGELFFGEGSRLTVL.

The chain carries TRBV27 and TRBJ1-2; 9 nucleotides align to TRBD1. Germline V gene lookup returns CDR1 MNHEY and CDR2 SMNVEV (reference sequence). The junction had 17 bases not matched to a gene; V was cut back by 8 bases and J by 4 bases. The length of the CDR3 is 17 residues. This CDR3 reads CASRRILQGARSYGYTF. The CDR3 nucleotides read TGTGCCAGCCGACGCATATTACAGGGGGCACGTAGCTATGGCTACACCTTC.

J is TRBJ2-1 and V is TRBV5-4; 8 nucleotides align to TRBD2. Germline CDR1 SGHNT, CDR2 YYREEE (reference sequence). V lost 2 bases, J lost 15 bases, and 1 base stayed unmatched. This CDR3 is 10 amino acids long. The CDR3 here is CASSFAGGFF. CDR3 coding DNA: TGTGCCAGCAGCTTCGCGGGGGGGTTCTTC.

In nucleotides, the CDR3 is TGTGCCAGCAGCGTTGGACAGGGAATGAACACTGAAGCTTTCTTT. Its translation: CASSVGQGMNTEAFF. V is TRBV9 and J is TRBJ1-1; 8 bases are shared with TRBD1. The V segment lost 2 bases and the J segment 0 bases; nucleotides outside the gene matches: 3. The CDR3 totals 15 residues. Germline values: CDR1 SGDLS, CDR2 YYNGEE. Full variable domain (outside the CDR3, taken from reference TRBV9 and TRBJ1-1): DSGVTQTPKHLITATGQRVTLRCSPRSGDLSVYWYQQSLDQGLQFLIQYYNGEERAKGNILERFSAQQFPDLHSELNLSSLELGDSALYFCASSVGQGMNTEAFFGQGTRLTVV.

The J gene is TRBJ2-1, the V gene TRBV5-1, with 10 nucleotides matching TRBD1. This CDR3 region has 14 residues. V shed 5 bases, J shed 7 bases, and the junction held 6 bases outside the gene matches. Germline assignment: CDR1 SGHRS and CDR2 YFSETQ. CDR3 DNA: TGCGCCAGCAGTAAGGGGACAGGGGAGAATGAGCAGTTCTTC. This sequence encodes CASSKGTGENEQFF. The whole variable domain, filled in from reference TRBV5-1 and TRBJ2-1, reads KAGVTQTPRYLIKTRGQQVTLSCSPISGHRSVSWYQQTPGQGLQFLFEYFSETQRNKGNFPGRFSGRQFSNSRSEMNVSTLELGDSALYLCASSKGTGENEQFFGPGTRLTVL.

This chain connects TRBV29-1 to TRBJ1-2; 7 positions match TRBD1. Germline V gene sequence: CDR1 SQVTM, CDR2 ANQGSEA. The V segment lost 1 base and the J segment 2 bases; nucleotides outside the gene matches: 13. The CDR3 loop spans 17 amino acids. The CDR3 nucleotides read TGCAGCGTTGAAGGGGACAGCATTTCACCTGAGAACTATGGCTACACCTTC. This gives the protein CSVEGDSISPENYGYTF.

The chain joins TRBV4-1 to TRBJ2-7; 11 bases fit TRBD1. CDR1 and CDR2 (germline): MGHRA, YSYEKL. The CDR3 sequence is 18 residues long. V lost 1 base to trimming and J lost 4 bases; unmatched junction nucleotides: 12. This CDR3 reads CASSQGGSGTGGLYEQYF. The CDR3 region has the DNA TGCGCCAGCAGCCAAGGGGGTTCCGGGACAGGGGGTTTGTACGAGCAGTACTTC.

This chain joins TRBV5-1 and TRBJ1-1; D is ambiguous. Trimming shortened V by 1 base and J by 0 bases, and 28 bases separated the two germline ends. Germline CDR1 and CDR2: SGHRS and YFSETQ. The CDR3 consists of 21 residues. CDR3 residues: CASSLLGRGSGLRGLNTEAFF. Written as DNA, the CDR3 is TGCGCCAGCAGCTTGTTGGGCCGGGGAAGTGGCCTACGTGGACTGAACACTGAAGCTTTCTTT.

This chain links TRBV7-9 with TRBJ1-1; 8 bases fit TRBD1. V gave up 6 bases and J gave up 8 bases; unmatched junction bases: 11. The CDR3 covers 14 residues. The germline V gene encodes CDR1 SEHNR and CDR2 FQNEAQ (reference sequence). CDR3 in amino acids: CASRSRTGHREAFF. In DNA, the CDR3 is TGTGCCAGCAGAAGCCGGACAGGGCATAGGGAAGCTTTCTTT.

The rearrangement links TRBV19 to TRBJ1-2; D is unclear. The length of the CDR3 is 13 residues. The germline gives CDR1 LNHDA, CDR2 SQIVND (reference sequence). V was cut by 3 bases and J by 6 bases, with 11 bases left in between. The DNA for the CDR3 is TGTGCCAGTAGTATGCGGGGTCGGGATGGCTACACCTTC. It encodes CASSMRGRDGYTF.

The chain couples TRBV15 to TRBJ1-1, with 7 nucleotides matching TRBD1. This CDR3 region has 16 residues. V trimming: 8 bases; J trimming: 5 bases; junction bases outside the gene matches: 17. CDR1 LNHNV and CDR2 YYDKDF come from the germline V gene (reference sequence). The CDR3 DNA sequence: TGTGCCACCGGGACCGGGACAGAGGGAAGGTTGACTGAAGCTTTCTTT. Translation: CATGTGTEGRLTEAFF.

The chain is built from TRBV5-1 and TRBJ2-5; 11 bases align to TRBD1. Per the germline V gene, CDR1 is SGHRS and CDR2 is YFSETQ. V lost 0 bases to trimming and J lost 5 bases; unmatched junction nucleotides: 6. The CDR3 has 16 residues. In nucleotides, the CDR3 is TGCGCCAGCAGCTTGGGTCCCGGGACAGGGGGGGAGACCCAGTACTTC. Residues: CASSLGPGTGGETQYF. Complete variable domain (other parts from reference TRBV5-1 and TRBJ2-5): KAGVTQTPRYLIKTRGQQVTLSCSPISGHRSVSWYQQTPGQGLQFLFEYFSETQRNKGNFPGRFSGRQFSNSRSEMNVSTLELGDSALYLCASSLGPGTGGETQYFGPGTRLLVL.

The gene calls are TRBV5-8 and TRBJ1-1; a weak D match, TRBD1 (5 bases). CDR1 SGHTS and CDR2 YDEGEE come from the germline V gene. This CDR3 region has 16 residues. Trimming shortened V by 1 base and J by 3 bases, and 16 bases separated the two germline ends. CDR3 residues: CASSLSGEWGDTEAFF. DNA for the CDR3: TGTGCCAGCAGCTTGTCGGGGGAGTGGGGTGACACTGAAGCTTTCTTT.

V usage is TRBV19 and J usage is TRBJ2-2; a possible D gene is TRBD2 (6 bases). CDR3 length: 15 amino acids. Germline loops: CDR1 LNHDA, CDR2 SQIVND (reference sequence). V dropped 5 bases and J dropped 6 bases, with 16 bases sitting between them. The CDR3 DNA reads TGTGCCAGTAGTCCAAGCCTAGGAGGGGCCGGGGAGCTGTTTTTT. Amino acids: CASSPSLGGAGELFF.

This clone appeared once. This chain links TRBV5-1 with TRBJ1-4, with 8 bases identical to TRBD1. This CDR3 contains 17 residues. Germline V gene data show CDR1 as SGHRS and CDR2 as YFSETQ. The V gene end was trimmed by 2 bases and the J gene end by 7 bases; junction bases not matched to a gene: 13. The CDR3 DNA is TGCGCCAGCAGCTTCGTCAGCGGCAGGGGGCGAGGTGAAAAACTGTTTTTT. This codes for CASSFVSGRGRGEKLFF. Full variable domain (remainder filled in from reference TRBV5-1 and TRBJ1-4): KAGVTQTPRYLIKTRGQQVTLSCSPISGHRSVSWYQQTPGQGLQFLFEYFSETQRNKGNFPGRFSGRQFSNSRSEMNVSTLELGDSALYLCASSFVSGRGRGEKLFFGSGTQLSVL.

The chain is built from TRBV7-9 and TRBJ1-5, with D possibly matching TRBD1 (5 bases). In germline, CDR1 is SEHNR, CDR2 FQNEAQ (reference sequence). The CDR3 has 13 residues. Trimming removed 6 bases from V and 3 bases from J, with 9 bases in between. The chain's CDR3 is CASSPGNNQPQHF. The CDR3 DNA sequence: TGTGCCAGCAGTCCAGGGAACAATCAGCCCCAGCATTTT.

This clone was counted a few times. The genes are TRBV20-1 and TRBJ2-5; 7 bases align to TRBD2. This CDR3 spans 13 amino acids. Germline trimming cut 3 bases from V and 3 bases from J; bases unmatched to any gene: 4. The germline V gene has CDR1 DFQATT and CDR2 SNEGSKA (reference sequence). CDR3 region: CSASSGLEETQYF. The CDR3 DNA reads TGCAGTGCTAGTAGCGGGCTGGAAGAGACCCAGTACTTC.

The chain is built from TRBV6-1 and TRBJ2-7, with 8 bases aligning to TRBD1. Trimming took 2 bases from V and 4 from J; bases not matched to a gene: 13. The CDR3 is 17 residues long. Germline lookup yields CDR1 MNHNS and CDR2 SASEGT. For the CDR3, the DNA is TGTGCCAGCAGTGAACGGAGGGGGACAGGATCGTCATACGAGCAGTACTTC. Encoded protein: CASSERRGTGSSYEQYF.

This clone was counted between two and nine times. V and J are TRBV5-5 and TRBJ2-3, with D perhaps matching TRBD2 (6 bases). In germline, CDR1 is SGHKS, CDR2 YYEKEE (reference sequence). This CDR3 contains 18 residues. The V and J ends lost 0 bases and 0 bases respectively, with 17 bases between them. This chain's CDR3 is CASSLEVLAPTSTDTQYF. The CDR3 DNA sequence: TGTGCCAGCAGCTTGGAGGTGCTAGCGCCTACTAGCACAGATACGCAGTATTTT.

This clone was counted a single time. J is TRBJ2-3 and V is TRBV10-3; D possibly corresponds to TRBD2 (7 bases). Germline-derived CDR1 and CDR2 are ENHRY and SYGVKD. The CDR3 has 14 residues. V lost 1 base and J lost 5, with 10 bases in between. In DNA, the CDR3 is TGTGCCATCAGTGAGTGGGGGGGCGGAGATACGCAGTATTTT. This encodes CAISEWGGGDTQYF.

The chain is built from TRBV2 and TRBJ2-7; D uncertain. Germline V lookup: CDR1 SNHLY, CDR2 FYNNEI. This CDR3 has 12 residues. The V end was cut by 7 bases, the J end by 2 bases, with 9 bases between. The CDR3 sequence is CASMLRTYEQYF. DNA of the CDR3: TGTGCCAGCATGTTGCGAACCTACGAGCAGTACTTC.